This is a list of T cell receptor beta chains from one sample in a study of shared clonotypes between healthy human individuals. Data came from immunoSEQ multiplex PCR; TCRdb stores just in-frame clones and leaves some out. Among 450,000 to 700,000 clones listed, just under 97% were seen once. Sequencing was performed on naive CD8+ T cells sorted from blood. All receptors derive from a woman in her twenties or thirties in good health. Each CDR3 is given with its conserved first and last residue. D genes are given only for firm matches.

V gene	D gene	J gene	CDR3 protein	CDR3 DNA
TRBV4-1	.	TRBJ2-3	CASSQSGGLTDTQYF	TGCGCCAGCAGCCAATCTGGGGGGCTGACAGATACGCAGTATTTT
TRBV27	.	TRBJ2-1	CASSSGPWHNEQFF	TGTGCCAGCAGTTCGGGACCCTGGCACAATGAGCAGTTCTTC
TRBV28	TRBD2	TRBJ2-7	CASSLTGTTYEQYF	TGTGCCAGCAGTCTAACCGGGACTACCTACGAGCAGTACTTC
TRBV7-8	.	TRBJ2-7	CASSLFAPYEQYF	TGTGCCAGCAGCTTATTTGCCCCGTACGAGCAGTACTTC
TRBV28	.	TRBJ1-3	CASSFIAGGSGNTIYF	TGTGCCAGCAGTTTCATCGCGGGGGGATCTGGAAACACCATATATTTT
TRBV27	.	TRBJ2-3	CASSLSAAASTDTQYF	TGTGCCAGCAGTTTATCGGCAGCAGCTAGCACAGATACGCAGTATTTT
TRBV28	.	TRBJ2-7	CASSLTAGMGLYEQYF	TGTGCCAGCAGTTTAACGGCGGGGATGGGTCTTTACGAGCAGTACTTC
TRBV11-2	TRBD2	TRBJ2-7	CASRAGRSLTEQYF	TGTGCCAGCAGAGCGGGGCGTTCCTTGACGGAGCAGTACTTC
TRBV4-1	TRBD2	TRBJ2-1	CASSQVLAGASYNEQFF	TGCGCCAGCAGCCAAGTACTAGCGGGAGCCTCCTACAATGAGCAGTTCTTC
TRBV27	TRBD2	TRBJ2-3	CASRTSGRGNTQYF	TGTGCCAGCAGAACTAGCGGGAGAGGAAATACGCAGTATTTT
TRBV5-6	.	TRBJ2-1	CASSWYYLSYNEQFF	TGTGCCAGCAGCTGGTACTACCTCTCCTACAATGAGCAGTTCTTC
TRBV4-1	TRBD2	TRBJ2-3	CASSHGSGRSTDTQYF	TGCGCCAGCAGCCACGGTAGCGGGAGGAGCACAGATACGCAGTATTTT
TRBV4-2	.	TRBJ2-2	CASSLNTGELFF	TGTGCCAGCAGCCTGAACACCGGGGAGCTGTTTTTT
TRBV19	.	TRBJ2-7	CASSIRGQPYEQYF	TGTGCCAGTAGTATCAGAGGACAGCCCTACGAGCAGTACTTC
TRBV10-2	.	TRBJ2-3	CASKFDTSSTDTQYF	TGCGCCAGCAAGTTCGATACCTCTAGCACAGATACGCAGTATTTT
TRBV27	.	TRBJ2-2	CASSFGLVNTGELFF	TGTGCCAGCAGTTTTGGCCTAGTGAACACCGGGGAGCTGTTTTTT
TRBV15	.	TRBJ2-3	CATSRENTDTQYF	TGTGCCACCAGCAGAGAGAACACAGATACGCAGTATTTT
TRBV7-6	TRBD2	TRBJ2-1	CASSLGSASGSLYNEQFF	TGTGCCAGCAGCTTAGGTTCGGCTAGCGGGAGTCTCTACAATGAGCAGTTCTTC
TRBV10-2	.	TRBJ1-3	CASRQDPHTIYF	TGCGCCAGCAGACAGGACCCGCACACCATATATTTT